This is a list of T cell receptor beta chains from one sample in a study of cytomegalovirus exposure and HLA in healthy donors. Here immunoSEQ multiplex PCR was the method, and the copy in TCRdb shows in-frame clones only, minus some. The repertoire includes about 120,000 clones, 76% of them detected once, and 9.5% to 15% sits in the top ten. Sequences were obtained from PBMCs. These receptors all come from a woman in her 40s in good health and CMV-seropositive. CDR3s include the opening cysteine and the closing phenylalanine or tryptophan. A D gene is named only where the DNA matches it firmly. Not all rows give a size; the values are once, few, many and, for expanded clones, a class.

abundance	v_gene	j_gene	len	d_gene	CDR3aa	CDR3nt
-	TRBV6-6	TRBJ2-1	16	-	CASSYSSGHSYNEQFF	TGTGCCAGCAGTTACTCGAGCGGGCACTCCTACAATGAGCAGTTCTTC
-	TRBV19	TRBJ1-4	14	TRBD1	CASSRDRGPEKLFF	TGTGCCAGTAGTAGGGACAGGGGACCGGAAAAACTGTTTTTT
-	TRBV7-8	TRBJ2-1	18	TRBD2	CASSPREVAGDEHNEQFF	TGTGCCAGCAGCCCCCGGGAGGTAGCGGGGGACGAGCACAATGAGCAGTTCTTC
once	TRBV5-4	TRBJ2-1	16	TRBD2	CASSLGLAGIYNEQFF	TGTGCCAGCAGCTTGGGACTAGCGGGGATTTACAATGAGCAGTTCTTC
-	TRBV5-1	TRBJ1-1	16	TRBD1	CASSILSGTGETEAFF	TGCGCCAGCAGCATTCTTTCCGGGACAGGGGAGACTGAAGCTTTCTTT
-	TRBV7-2	TRBJ2-5	14	TRBD2	CASSSRGSRETQYF	TGTGCCAGCAGCTCGCGGGGGAGCAGGGAGACCCAGTACTTC
-	TRBV5-1	TRBJ1-1	15	TRBD1	CASSLDRGLETEAFF	TGCGCCAGCAGCTTGGACAGGGGGCTGGAGACTGAAGCTTTCTTT
-	TRBV7-9	TRBJ2-1	14	-	CASSLGGLANEQFF	TGTGCCAGCAGCTTAGGGGGACTGGCTAATGAGCAGTTCTTC
few	TRBV30	TRBJ2-2	13	-	CAWSVGGTGELFF	TGTGCCTGGAGTGTGGGGGGCACCGGGGAGCTGTTTTTT
-	TRBV5-1	TRBJ2-2	13	-	CASSLLAAGELFF	TGCGCCAGCAGCTTACTAGCTGCCGGGGAGCTGTTTTTT
-	TRBV6-6	TRBJ1-5	13	-	CASSYLPDQPQHF	TGTGCCAGCAGTTATCTCCCGGATCAGCCCCAGCATTTT
-	TRBV9	TRBJ1-1	15	-	CASSVGETFLTEAFF	TGTGCCAGCAGCGTAGGGGAGACTTTCCTCACTGAAGCTTTCTTT
-	TRBV6-5	TRBJ1-6	16	-	CASSYSDRLYNSPLHF	TGTGCCAGCAGTTACTCTGACAGGCTGTATAATTCACCCCTCCACTTT
-	TRBV15	TRBJ1-5	16	TRBD1	CATSRAKQGINQPQHF	TGTGCCACCAGCAGGGCGAAACAGGGGATAAATCAGCCCCAGCATTTT
-	TRBV6-5	TRBJ2-3	15	-	CASSYQASGTDTQYF	TGTGCCAGCAGTTACCAGGCTAGCGGCACAGATACGCAGTATTTT
few	TRBV5-1	TRBJ2-2	17	TRBD1	CASSLAAQGAIAGELFF	TGCGCCAGCAGCTTGGCCGCACAGGGGGCAATCGCCGGGGAGCTGTTTTTT
few	TRBV5-1	TRBJ2-3	18	TRBD2	CASSLSAGGPTSTDTQYF	TGCGCCAGCAGCTTGTCAGCGGGGGGGCCTACCAGCACAGATACGCAGTATTTT
-	TRBV10-2	TRBJ2-1	15	TRBD2	CASSDSSGGDNEQFF	TGCGCCAGCAGTGACTCCAGCGGGGGGGACAATGAGCAGTTCTTC
few	TRBV29-1	TRBJ2-7	11	-	CSVVGTSLQYF	TGCAGCGTGGTAGGGACTTCTTTGCAGTACTTC
-	TRBV5-6	TRBJ2-1	15	TRBD1	CASSLGDRAYNEQFF	TGTGCCAGCAGCTTGGGGGACAGGGCATACAATGAGCAGTTCTTC
once	TRBV2	TRBJ1-1	13	-	CASGAGGWTEAFF	TGTGCCAGCGGGGCCGGCGGCTGGACTGAAGCTTTCTTT
-	TRBV5-6	TRBJ1-2	13	-	CASSLFNIPGYTF	TGTGCCAGCAGCTTGTTTAATATCCCGGGCTACACCTTC
-	TRBV19	TRBJ1-5	14	-	CASTWTARGQPQHF	TGTGCCAGTACCTGGACAGCAAGGGGTCAGCCCCAGCATTTT
-	TRBV30	TRBJ1-5	13	-	CAWGLVSNQPQHF	TGTGCCTGGGGACTGGTGAGCAATCAGCCCCAGCATTTT
-	TRBV7-9	TRBJ1-4	13	-	CASSFFSSEKLFF	TGTGCCAGCAGCTTTTTTAGTAGTGAAAAACTGTTTTTT
-	TRBV7-3	TRBJ2-7	16	-	CASTQNYRGTSYEQYF	TGTGCCAGCACCCAAAATTACCGGGGGACCTCCTACGAGCAGTACTTC
once	TRBV5-4	TRBJ2-4	15	-	CASSHRVRGKNIQYF	TGTGCCAGCAGCCACAGGGTACGAGGGAAAAACATTCAGTACTTC
-	TRBV9	TRBJ1-1	14	TRBD1	CASSSRTGNTEAFF	TGTGCCAGCAGCTCCCGGACAGGGAACACTGAAGCTTTCTTT
-	TRBV18	TRBJ1-6	16	TRBD1	CASSPGQDLFKRPLHF	TGTGCCAGCTCACCAGGACAGGATCTATTCAAGCGGCCCCTCCACTTT
-	TRBV10-1	TRBJ1-1	14	TRBD1	CASSVTPGGTEAFF	TGCGCCAGCAGCGTCACCCCAGGGGGCACTGAAGCTTTCTTT
-	TRBV11-3	TRBJ2-5	14	-	CASSLGTDQETQYF	TGTGCCAGCAGCTTAGGTACGGACCAAGAGACCCAGTACTTC
-	TRBV5-4	TRBJ1-2	16	-	CASSRGKAGINYGYTF	TGTGCCAGCAGCCGGGGGAAGGCCGGAATAAACTATGGCTACACCTTC
few	TRBV2	TRBJ1-2	12	-	CASSQGMGGYTF	TGTGCCAGCAGTCAGGGAATGGGTGGCTACACCTTC
once	TRBV25-1	TRBJ1-1	14	-	CASSPRHRNTEAFF	TGTGCCAGCAGTCCGCGACACAGGAACACTGAAGCTTTCTTT
few	TRBV7-8	TRBJ2-5	13	-	CASSLMVTGTQDF	TGTGCCAGCAGCTTAATGGTAACAGGCACCCAGGACTTC
-	TRBV11-2	TRBJ1-2	14	TRBD1	CASSRQGGGSGYTF	TGTGCCAGCAGCCGACAGGGAGGAGGAAGTGGCTACACCTTC
-	TRBV5-8	TRBJ2-1	11	-	CASSRRDEQFF	TGTGCCAGCAGTAGGAGGGATGAGCAGTTCTTC
-	TRBV12-5	TRBJ1-6	17	TRBD1	CASGPWYETGGFSPLHF	TGTGCTAGTGGTCCCTGGTATGAGACAGGGGGCTTTTCACCCCTCCACTTT
-	TRBV6-5	TRBJ2-7	15	-	CASSRAGTPPYEQYF	TGTGCCAGCAGTCGGGCGGGGACTCCGCCCTACGAGCAGTACTTC
-	TRBV7-9	TRBJ2-1	15	TRBD2	CASSMTSGGPNEQFF	TGTGCCAGCTCCATGACTAGCGGGGGGCCCAATGAGCAGTTCTTC
-	TRBV5-6	TRBJ2-1	11	TRBD2	CASSFEGLALF	TGTGCCAGCAGCTTTGAGGGACTAGCCCTCTTC
few	TRBV11-1	TRBJ1-1	13	TRBD1	CASSRQGATEAFF	TGTGCCAGCAGCCGACAGGGGGCCACTGAAGCTTTCTTT
-	TRBV11-2	TRBJ1-1	16	-	CASSLEAGLPNGEAFF	TGTGCCAGCAGCTTAGAAGCAGGACTCCCGAACGGTGAAGCTTTCTTT
-	TRBV11-3	TRBJ2-7	16	-	CASSLVQRFTGIEQYF	TGTGCCAGCAGCTTAGTGCAACGATTCACAGGAATCGAGCAGTACTTC
-	TRBV5-4	TRBJ1-2	13	-	CASRGTGNYGYTF	TGTGCCAGCAGAGGAACAGGGAACTATGGCTACACCTTC
-	TRBV7-8	TRBJ1-2	14	-	CASSFDRSGYGYTF	TGTGCCAGCAGCTTCGACAGGAGTGGCTATGGCTACACCTTC
few	TRBV4-1	TRBJ2-1	15	TRBD2	CASSQVGQRGVEQFF	TGCGCCAGCAGCCAAGTAGGCCAGCGGGGGGTTGAGCAGTTCTTC
-	TRBV27	TRBJ1-1	14	TRBD1	CASRWDRGNTEAFF	TGTGCCAGCAGATGGGACAGAGGTAACACTGAAGCTTTCTTT
-	TRBV11-2	TRBJ2-2	16	TRBD1	CASSLWATGQSGELFF	TGTGCCAGCAGCTTATGGGCGACAGGGCAATCCGGGGAGCTGTTTTTT
-	TRBV30	TRBJ1-2	13	-	CAWRGGGAYGYTF	TGTGCCTGGAGGGGTGGGGGCGCCTATGGCTACACCTTC
once	TRBV7-9	TRBJ1-5	15	TRBD1	CASSLGQGPNQPQHF	TGTGCCAGCAGCTTAGGACAGGGCCCCAATCAGCCCCAGCATTTT
-	TRBV25-1	TRBJ2-1	13	-	CASSEKDRREQFF	TGTGCCAGCAGTGAAAAAGATCGGCGGGAGCAGTTCTTC
-	TRBV10-3	TRBJ1-1	14	-	CAISDRQGNAEAFF	TGTGCCATCAGTGATCGGCAGGGAAACGCTGAAGCTTTCTTT
-	TRBV4-1	TRBJ1-5	15	-	CASSPGALSNQPQHF	TGCGCCAGCAGCCCTGGGGCACTTAGCAATCAGCCCCAGCATTTT
once	TRBV6-1	TRBJ1-2	13	-	CASSEYTGRGYTF	TGTGCCAGCAGTGAGTATACAGGCCGGGGCTACACCTTC
-	TRBV29-1	TRBJ1-4	14	-	CSVATGGPGEKLFF	TGCAGCGTCGCGACGGGAGGACCAGGGGAAAAACTGTTTTTT
-	TRBV6-5	TRBJ2-7	14	-	CASSYSRVDYEQYF	TGTGCCAGCAGTTACTCCAGGGTTGACTACGAGCAGTACTTC
-	TRBV2	TRBJ2-2	17	-	CASSDGRQPLNTGELFF	TGTGCCAGCAGTGACGGGAGACAGCCACTAAACACCGGGGAGCTGTTTTTT
few	TRBV6-6	TRBJ1-1	13	-	CASSLTAYTEAFF	TGTGCCAGCAGTTTGACAGCGTACACTGAAGCTTTCTTT